This TCR beta chain is drawn from a study of cytomegalovirus exposure and HLA in healthy donors. Study-wide context: About 200 million T cells yielded around 120 million unique TCR beta sequences in earlier analysis.

With regard to this clone: Its antigen is unidentified.

Regarding the study as a whole: Donor immune exposure was known only as CMV serostatus.

The PCR ran on 60 Vbeta and 13 Jbeta primers. Assay used: immunoSEQ multiplex PCR; TCRdb lists only in-frame clones, some missing. The table records about 130,000 clones, around 80% of them present only once. The receptor's source is a woman aged 40 to 55 in good health and CMV-seronegative. The source material was PBMCs.

The CDR3 DNA reads as TGTGCCAGCAGTTTATCAGTAGCAGATACGCAGTATTTT. It specifies CASSLSVADTQYF. The chain couples TRBV27 to TRBJ2-3; no clear D gene. V was cut by 0 bases and J by 4 bases, with 5 bases left in between. The CDR3 covers 13 residues. CDR1 is MNHEY and CDR2 is SMNVEV in the germline V gene (reference sequence).